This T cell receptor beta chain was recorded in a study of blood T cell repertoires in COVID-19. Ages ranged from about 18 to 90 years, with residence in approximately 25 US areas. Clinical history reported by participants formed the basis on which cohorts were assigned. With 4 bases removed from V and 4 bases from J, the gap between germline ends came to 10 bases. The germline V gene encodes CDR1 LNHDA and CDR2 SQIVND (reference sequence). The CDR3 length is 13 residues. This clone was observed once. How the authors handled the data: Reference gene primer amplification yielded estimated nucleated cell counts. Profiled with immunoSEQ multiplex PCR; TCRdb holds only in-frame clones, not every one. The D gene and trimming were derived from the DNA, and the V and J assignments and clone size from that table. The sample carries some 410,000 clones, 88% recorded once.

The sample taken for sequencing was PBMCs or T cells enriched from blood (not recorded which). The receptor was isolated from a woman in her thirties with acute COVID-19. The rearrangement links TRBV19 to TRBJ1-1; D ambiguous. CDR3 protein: CASSRGRGTEAFF. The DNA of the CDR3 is TGTGCCAGTAGTAGAGGACGGGGCACTGAAGCTTTCTTT.